This TCR beta chain appears in the sequencing data of a study of shared clonotypes between healthy human individuals (dated by TCRdb to about 2020). About the full investigation: The cohort included a few men and a couple of women between 18 and 49 years of age. Per donor, leukapheresis produced somewhere between about 0.94 and 9 billion PBMCs. For each donor, CD4 naive and CD4 memory were each run on three plates, CD8 naive on two plates, and CD8 memory on one plate. To estimate repertoire size and how much clonotype sharing occurs between individuals, the study deeply sequenced the blood TCR repertoires of a handful of healthy adults. To increase sequencing depth and limit assay-specific biases, TCR repertoire library preparation and sequencing were carried out by different laboratories using diverse techniques.

Donors were healthy HIV-negative adults with no recently reported acute infections or vaccinations. All donors were Caucasian adults living in Nashville, Tennessee, USA. Magnetic negative selection was used to enrich CD4+ T cells, after which naive cells were positively selected on CD45RA and the negative fraction became the memory subset. Blood was obtained by leukapheresis, after which PBMCs were separated by Ficoll-Histopaque density gradient centrifugation and cryopreserved in liquid nitrogen vapor phase. Analytical flow cytometry was used to check the purity and quantity of every magnetically sorted T cell population. Genomic DNA was isolated from each sorted fraction and quantified by UV absorbance on a Nanodrop 2000c. V loses 10 bases at its end and J loses 0 bases; junction bases beyond the gene matches: 4. Taken from the germline V gene (reference sequence), the CDR1 and CDR2 loops are MNHNY and SVGAGI. The CDR3 measures 14 amino acids from cysteine to phenylalanine. The retained sequence is limited to the CDR3, 42 bases, with the frame set at the first base.

Using the deep immunoSEQ assay, multiplex PCR amplified TCR CDR3 regions from genomic DNA. Extracted genomic DNA from each cell subset was distributed evenly across all wells of several immunoSEQ 96-well plates, and each plate was treated as a replicate. For sorted subsets, roughly 0.2 ug genomic DNA, equal to 30,000 or so T cell genomes, was loaded into each replicate PCR. The purified libraries were quantified using a Qubit 3.0 fluorometer, sized with a Bioanalyzer 2100, and then quantified again using the KAPA Library Quantification kit. Every immunoSEQ 96-well plate was sequenced on a dedicated single-read 150-cycle Illumina NextSeq 550 flow cell. The original pipeline was this. The immunoSEQ output contained only junctional sequences without quality scores, so filtering could not match that applied to full-length reads. To assign V/J genes and CDR3, sequences were annotated against IMGT germline references using PyIR, a Python wrapper for IgBLAST v1.9. Any read was removed if the V/J assignment was weak (E-value above 1e-6), the CDR3 was missing, or the read contained stop codons, out-of-frame junctions, or ambiguous translated residues. A V3J clonotype was defined by an identical inferred V gene, J gene, and CDR3 amino acid sequence. The percentage overlap between two repertoires was calculated by dividing the number of shared unique clonotypes by the size of the smaller repertoire. Three approaches were used to assess repertoire richness: RTK rarefaction, the Chao1 estimator, and Recon v2.1 estimates of unobserved clonotypes. Generation probabilities were computed with OLGA for all TCRbeta clonotypes obtained by the gDNA method from several donors. As stored in TCRdb, this immuneACCESS dataset retains in-frame rearrangements with V and J assigned. A fraction of the clones does not appear; measured against another copy, unresolved V genes explain less than half of the discrepancy, and the remainder lacks a known reason. Clonal size and the V and J genes are those of that table, whereas D and trimming came from the DNA. Counted in this sample were fewer than 3 million clones; 80% to 95% of them appeared once. The ten top clones hold 0.37% of the sample.

Turning to this clone: The clone's antigen remains unknown. No quality values exist for individual bases; no much larger clone is one base distant.

Points the paper makes about the study in general: Compared with non-shared clonotypes, the clonotypes found in all four sorted-subset donors had higher generation probabilities. Pairwise subsampling led to the expectation that sequencing depth would affect the degree of clonotype sharing among donors. Sampling was restricted to blood, and TCR repertoires in tissue are likely to differ from TCR repertoires in blood. Incomplete sequencing was indicated by rarefaction of sorted-subset datasets, despite the large sequencing depth. The genetic and exposure-history diversity represented was limited by the small number of donors. Naive subsets generally had larger estimated clonotype richness than memory subsets. When several donors were compared, the shared fraction of clonotypes was 5% to 6.5% for naive CD4, less than 4% for naive CD8, 2% to 2.5% for memory CD4, and around 0.4% for memory CD8.

Sequences were obtained from naive CD4+ T cells from PBMCs. The cell subset or site label corresponds to: CD45RA+ positively selected. The chain is made from TRBV6-6 and TRBJ1-5; TRBD1 matches 9 bases in the middle. The sequence came from a young man in good health. Some clones in this sample may be carry-over from other donors' samples. The DNA is as follows: TGTGCCACTACGGACAGGGGTAGCAATCAGCCCCAGCATTTT. It codes for CATTDRGSNQPQHF.